One T cell receptor (beta chain) is described in this entry. The antigen is unknown. Clones were sequenced by immunoSEQ multiplex PCR, and TCRdb holds only the in-frame ones, with some missing. The sample holds some 1,100,000 clones, approximately 78% seen once. This record belongs to a study of shared clonotypes between healthy human individuals. Overall study findings and caveats: Shared clonotypes across all four donors exceeded non-shared ones in generation probability.

V gave up 1 base and J gave up 9 bases, with 6 bases separating them. CDR3 length: 11 amino acids. Germline lookup yields CDR1 MDHEN and CDR2 SYDVKM. This receptor was identified in a man aged 18 to 30 in good health. Some clones in this sample may be carry-over from other donors' samples. This chain connects TRBV28 to TRBJ1-1; the D is unclear. Sequenced input: memory CD4+ T cells from PBMCs. Subset specified: CD45RA-negative fraction. The CDR3 sequence: CASSLLSKAFF. CDR3 nucleotides: TGTGCCAGCAGTTTATTGAGTAAAGCTTTCTTT.